The clone carrying this T cell receptor (beta chain) showed up just once. No antigen is known for it. In the PCR, 60 Vbeta and 13 Jbeta primers were used. Assay used: immunoSEQ multiplex PCR; TCRdb lists only in-frame clones, some missing. There are 95,000 to 150,000 clones in the sample; about three quarters occur only once, and around 4% lies in the top ten. This record comes from a study of cytomegalovirus exposure and HLA in healthy donors. Study results and caveats: Most CMV-associated TCR beta chains were later found to appear HLA-restricted.

The germline V and J ends were trimmed by 4 bases and 3 bases, with 13 bases remaining between them. In germline, CDR1 is MDHEN, CDR2 SYDVKM. The CDR3 runs 15 residues. The gene calls are TRBV28 and TRBJ2-1; D not resolved. This clonotype was obtained from a man under 40 in good health and CMV-seronegative. Sequencing used PBMCs. This CDR3 reads CASSWAAGYYNEQFF. The CDR3 region has the DNA TGTGCCAGCAGTTGGGCTGCAGGTTACTACAATGAGCAGTTCTTC.